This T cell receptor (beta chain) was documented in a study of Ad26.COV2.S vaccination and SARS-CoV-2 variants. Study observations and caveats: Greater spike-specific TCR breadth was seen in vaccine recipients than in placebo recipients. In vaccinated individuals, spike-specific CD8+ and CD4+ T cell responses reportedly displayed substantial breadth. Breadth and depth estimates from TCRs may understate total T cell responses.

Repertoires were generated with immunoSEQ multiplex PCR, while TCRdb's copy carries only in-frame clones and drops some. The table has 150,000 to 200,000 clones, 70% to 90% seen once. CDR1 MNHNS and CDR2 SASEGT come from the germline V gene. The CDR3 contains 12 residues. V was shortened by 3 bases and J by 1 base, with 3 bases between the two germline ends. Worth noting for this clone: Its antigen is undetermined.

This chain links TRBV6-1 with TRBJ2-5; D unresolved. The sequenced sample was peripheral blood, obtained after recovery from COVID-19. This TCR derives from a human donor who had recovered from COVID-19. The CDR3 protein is CASSDSQETQYF. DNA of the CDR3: TGTGCCAGCAGTGACAGCCAAGAGACCCAGTACTTC.